Here is one T cell receptor beta chain with its context. The germline CDR1 and CDR2 sequences are MDHEN and SYDVKM. This CDR3 is 13 amino acids long. V was trimmed by 2 bases and J by 3 bases, leaving 8 bases between them. Here immunoSEQ multiplex PCR was the method, and the copy in TCRdb shows in-frame clones only, minus some. The repertoire holds about 100,000 clones, around four fifths seen once, with roughly a fifth in the top ten. This entry comes from a study of control samples from healthy donors and cancer patients. The sequence came from a man aged 30-40 years in good health. This sequence joins TRBV28 and TRBJ2-7; no clear D. Sequencing was carried out using blood. CDR3 DNA: TGTGCCAGCAGTTTAGGCAGCAACTACGAGCAGTACTTC. Amino acids: CASSLGSNYEQYF.